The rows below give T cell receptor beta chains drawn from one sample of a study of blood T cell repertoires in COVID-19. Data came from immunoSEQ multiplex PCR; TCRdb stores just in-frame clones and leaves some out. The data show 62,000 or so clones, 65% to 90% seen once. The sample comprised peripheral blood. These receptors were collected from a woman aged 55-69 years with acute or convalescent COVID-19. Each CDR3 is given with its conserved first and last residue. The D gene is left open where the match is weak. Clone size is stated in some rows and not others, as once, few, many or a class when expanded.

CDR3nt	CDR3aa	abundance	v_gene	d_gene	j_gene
TGTGCCAGCACCTACGGGGGGATGGTGGGCTACACCTTC	CASTYGGMVGYTF	.	TRBV6-5	.	TRBJ1-2
TGTGCCAGCAGCTTAGCCCTAGCCTGGGCCAATGAGCAGTTCTTC	CASSLALAWANEQFF	.	TRBV7-2	.	TRBJ2-1
TGCGCCAGCAGCCGGGACAGGGGACGCAACACTGAAGCTTTCTTT	CASSRDRGRNTEAFF	.	TRBV10-1	TRBD1	TRBJ1-1
TGTGCCAGTAGTATAGTCCCCGGGACTAGCCTCAATGAGCAGTTCTTC	CASSIVPGTSLNEQFF	.	TRBV19	TRBD2	TRBJ2-1
TGTGCCAGCTCACCGGACAGAAACTCCTACGAGCAGTACTTC	CASSPDRNSYEQYF	.	TRBV18	.	TRBJ2-7
TGTGCCAGCAGCGTTAGCGGGGAAGAGACCCAGTACTTC	CASSVSGEETQYF	.	TRBV7-9	TRBD2	TRBJ2-5
TGTGCCAGCAGCTTGTGGCAACAGGGGAACACTGAAGCTTTCTTT	CASSLWQQGNTEAFF	.	TRBV5-5	.	TRBJ1-1
TGCGCCAGCAGCCAATCCGGGACTAGCGGGAGGTGGGATGAGCAGTTCTTC	CASSQSGTSGRWDEQFF	once	TRBV4-1	TRBD2	TRBJ2-1
TGTGCCACCAGCAGAGACAGGACTAGCGGGGTTGGTCGTCAGTTCTTC	CATSRDRTSGVGRQFF	.	TRBV15	TRBD2	TRBJ2-1
TGCAGTGCCAGAGCGGGGGGTGAGCAGTTCTTC	CSARAGGEQFF	.	TRBV20-1	TRBD2	TRBJ2-1
TGTGCCAGTCGAGATGGCACTGAAGCTTTCTTT	CASRDGTEAFF	few	TRBV19	.	TRBJ1-1
TGTGCCAGCAGTTACAGGCCACCCTACGAGCAGTACTTC	CASSYRPPYEQYF	.	TRBV12-3/TRBV12-4	.	TRBJ2-7
TGTGCCAGCAGTGGTAGGAGGGCGAAGAACACTGAAGCTTTCTTT	CASSGRRAKNTEAFF	.	TRBV2	.	TRBJ1-1
TGTGCCATCAGTGACCTTCCTCCGGGGGGTTCACCCCTCCACTTT	CAISDLPPGGSPLHF	.	TRBV10-3	.	TRBJ1-6
TGTGCCAGCGGAAAAGGGGGACCCTCGTGGGAAAAACTGTTTTTT	CASGKGGPSWEKLFF	.	TRBV6-5	.	TRBJ1-4
TGTGCCAGCAGCGTAGGTAGGAGGGTAGTAGTTTCCGAGCAGTACTTC	CASSVGRRVVVSEQYF	once	TRBV9	.	TRBJ2-7
TGCGCCAGCTTTCTCGGAGCGGGGGCGAATGAAGCTTTCTTT	CASFLGAGANEAFF	once	TRBV5-1	.	TRBJ1-1
TGTGGCGGGGGGCAGAGCGAGGCCATTCAGTACTTC	CGGGQSEAIQYF	.	TRBV30	TRBD2	TRBJ2-4
TGTGCCTGGACAAGCGCCAATGAGCAGTTCTTC	CAWTSANEQFF	.	TRBV30	.	TRBJ2-1
TGTGCCAGCAGCGTAGAAGCAGGCAATTCACCCCTCCACTTT	CASSVEAGNSPLHF	.	TRBV9	.	TRBJ1-6
TGTGCCATCAGTCGGGACTTTACTCAGCCCCAGCATTTT	CAISRDFTQPQHF	.	TRBV10-3	.	TRBJ1-5
TGTGCCAGCAGTGAAGGCATACTAGCGGGAGGGAGGCGGAATGAGCAGTTCTTC	CASSEGILAGGRRNEQFF	.	TRBV6-1	TRBD2	TRBJ2-1
TGTGCCAGCAGCCAATCCGGACAGAGTGGAAACACCATATATTTT	CASSQSGQSGNTIYF	once	TRBV3-1/TRBV3-2	.	TRBJ1-3
TGTGCCAGCAGCCAAGATATTAGCACTGAAGCTTTCTTT	CASSQDISTEAFF	.	TRBV4-2	.	TRBJ1-1
TGTGCCAGCAGCTTGGGCCGGCAAACTGAAGCTTTCTTT	CASSLGRQTEAFF	.	TRBV7-8	.	TRBJ1-1
TGTGCCAGCAGTTTAGTCGGGGGCTCCTATAATTCACCCCTCCACTTT	CASSLVGGSYNSPLHF	.	TRBV28	.	TRBJ1-6
TGTGCCTGGGGTCAGGGTAGGGAAAAACTGTTTTTT	CAWGQGREKLFF	.	TRBV30	.	TRBJ1-4
TGCAGCGTTGACGAACAGGGGACTAACTATGGCTACACCTTC	CSVDEQGTNYGYTF	few	TRBV29-1	TRBD1	TRBJ1-2
TGTGCCAGCAGTTTATCGGGGGGGAGGTCCTACGAGCAGTACTTC	CASSLSGGRSYEQYF	.	TRBV28	TRBD2	TRBJ2-7
TGTGCCACCAGTGTCGGGACTAGCGGGATCCACGAGCAGTACTTC	CATSVGTSGIHEQYF	.	TRBV24-1	TRBD2	TRBJ2-7
TGTGCCAGTTCGTTTGGGGGCGCGAGCTATGGCTACACCTTC	CASSFGGASYGYTF	.	TRBV19	.	TRBJ1-2
TGTGCCACCAGTAATGATCCCGGGGCGGGGAATGAGCAGTTCTTC	CATSNDPGAGNEQFF	.	TRBV24-1	.	TRBJ2-1
TGTGCCAGTAGTACAATCCACAGGGGTAGCACTGAAGCTTTCTTT	CASSTIHRGSTEAFF	.	TRBV19	TRBD1	TRBJ1-1
TGTGCCAGCTCACCAGACGTAAGCGTTGGAGGAAACACCATATATTTT	CASSPDVSVGGNTIYF	.	TRBV18	.	TRBJ1-3
TGCGCCAGCAGCTTGACGGAGGGATATGAGGGCTACACCTTC	CASSLTEGYEGYTF	.	TRBV5-1	.	TRBJ1-2
TGTGCCAGCAGCGTAGATACCGGGAGACGAAACACCATATATTTT	CASSVDTGRRNTIYF	.	TRBV9	.	TRBJ1-3
TGTGCCAGCTCACCAGGCAGGTCTGGAAACACCATATATTTT	CASSPGRSGNTIYF	.	TRBV18	.	TRBJ1-3
TGTGCCAGTAGTCTTGTTGCGAGGAGCTCCTACGAGCAGTACTTC	CASSLVARSSYEQYF	few	TRBV19	.	TRBJ2-7
TGCAGCGTTGTCGTGGCGGGAGTGGCGCAGTACTTC	CSVVVAGVAQYF	.	TRBV29-1	TRBD2	TRBJ2-7
TGTGCCAGCAGCTTCTCGGACAGTAGCAATCAGCCCCAGCATTTT	CASSFSDSSNQPQHF	.	TRBV11-2	.	TRBJ1-5
TGTGCTAGCAGCTTCAGGGCCGACACTGAAGCTTTCTTT	CASSFRADTEAFF	once	TRBV7-7	.	TRBJ1-1
TGTGCCAGCAGCCGAGCGGGAGTTCGAGAGACCCAGTACTTC	CASSRAGVRETQYF	.	TRBV7-8	TRBD2	TRBJ2-5
TGTGCCAGCCGACGACAGGGTGATTACGAGCAGTACTTC	CASRRQGDYEQYF	.	TRBV27	TRBD1	TRBJ2-7
TGTGCCTGGAGAACGGCAGGCTATGGCTACACCTTC	CAWRTAGYGYTF	.	TRBV30	.	TRBJ1-2
TGTGCCAGCAGGAAGGGGTACGGCACAGATACGCAGTATTTT	CASRKGYGTDTQYF	.	TRBV7-8	.	TRBJ2-3
TGTGCCAGCAGCCCACAGGGATCCTCCAAAAACATTCAGTACTTC	CASSPQGSSKNIQYF	.	TRBV11-1	.	TRBJ2-4
TGTGCCAGCAGCGAGACAGGGAATGGCTATGGCTACACCTTC	CASSETGNGYGYTF	.	TRBV9	TRBD1	TRBJ1-2
TGTGCCTGGAGTGGGCGGGTGTGGGTCTATGGCTACACCTTC	CAWSGRVWVYGYTF	.	TRBV30	.	TRBJ1-2
TGTGCCAGCAAACCGGGTTCCTACAATGAGCAGTTCTTC	CASKPGSYNEQFF	.	TRBV2	.	TRBJ2-1
TGTGCCAGCAGCATCAGGTTGGACTCTGGAAACACCATATATTTT	CASSIRLDSGNTIYF	.	TRBV7-8	.	TRBJ1-3
TGCGCCAGCAGCCAAGGGATGGGACAGGGGCTCTACGAGCAGTACTTC	CASSQGMGQGLYEQYF	.	TRBV4-1	TRBD1	TRBJ2-7
TGTGCCAGCAGCGTAGAGGGGTTCAGTGAGCAGTTCTTC	CASSVEGFSEQFF	few	TRBV9	.	TRBJ2-1
TGCGCCAGCAGCTTGGGGGCCCTGGGGACTAGCGGGGAAAAGACCCAGTACTTC	CASSLGALGTSGEKTQYF	.	TRBV5-1	TRBD2	TRBJ2-5